This T cell receptor (beta chain) was profiled in a study of radiation and T cells in renal cell carcinoma. Study-wide context: Nephrectomy followed 15 Gy stereotactic body radiation by 4 weeks.

V gave up 3 bases and J gave up 7 bases, with 10 bases separating them. Germline-derived CDR1 and CDR2 are LNHDA and SQIVND (reference sequence). The CDR3 has 14 amino acids. The time point was: blood 2 weeks post-SBRT. Treatment meaning: 15 Gy SBRT to primary tumor, nephrectomy 4 weeks later. Serial blood draws occurred at baseline and 2 and 4 weeks post-SBRT. Points from the study as a whole: Pretreatment tumor biopsies were lacking, so baseline clonotypes are unknown.

This clone was counted a few times. The target antigen is unknown. Sequencing was performed with immunoSEQ multiplex PCR; in TCRdb, only in-frame clones are kept and a portion is missing. The sample includes 150,000 or so clones, roughly 89% of them seen just once. The V call is TRBV19, the J call TRBJ1-6; D is undetermined. The sequence derives from a woman aged 45-60 years with renal cell carcinoma. This sample comprised blood, obtained from a patient whose treatment included radiotherapy and nephrectomy. This chain's CDR3 is CASSIVFPNSPLHF. CDR3 nucleotide sequence: TGTGCCAGTAGTATTGTCTTCCCGAATTCACCCCTCCACTTT.